The clone carrying this T cell receptor (beta chain) was recorded at least ten times. TCRdb processed the 5' RACE reads anew with MiXCR; each CDR3 protein has one entry. The table includes roughly 510,000 distinct CDR3 sequences, roughly a sixth detected once. These data originate in a study of T-cell memory formation after mild COVID-19. The specimen sequenced was PBMCs or a T cell subset sorted from them (not recorded which). This clonotype was obtained from an adult woman who had mild COVID-19 (a few samples of this study predate the infection). Cell type and time point are not known.

CDR3 sequence: CASSQGQGNEKLFF. DNA of the CDR3: TGTGCCAGCAGCCAGGGACAGGGTAACGAAAAACTGTTTTTT. The V call is TRBV7-9, the J call TRBJ1-4; 9 nucleotides agree with TRBD1. With 5 bases clipped from V and 8 bases from J, the junction kept 6 bases outside the gene matches. This CDR3 region has 14 residues. CDR1 is SEHNR, CDR2 FQNEAQ, per germline (reference sequence).